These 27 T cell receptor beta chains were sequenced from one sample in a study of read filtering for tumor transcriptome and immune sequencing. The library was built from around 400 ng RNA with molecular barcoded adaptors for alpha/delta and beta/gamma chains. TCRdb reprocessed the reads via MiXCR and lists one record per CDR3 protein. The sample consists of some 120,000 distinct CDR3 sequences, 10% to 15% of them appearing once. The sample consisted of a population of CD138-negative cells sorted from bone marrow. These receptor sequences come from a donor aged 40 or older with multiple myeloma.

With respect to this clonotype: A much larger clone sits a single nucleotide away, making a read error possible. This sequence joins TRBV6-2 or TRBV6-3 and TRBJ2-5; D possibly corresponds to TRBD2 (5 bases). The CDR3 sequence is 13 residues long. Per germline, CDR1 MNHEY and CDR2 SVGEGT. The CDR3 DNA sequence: TGTGCCAGCAGTTACGAGACTAAAGAGGCCCAGTACTTC. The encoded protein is CASSYETKEAQYF.

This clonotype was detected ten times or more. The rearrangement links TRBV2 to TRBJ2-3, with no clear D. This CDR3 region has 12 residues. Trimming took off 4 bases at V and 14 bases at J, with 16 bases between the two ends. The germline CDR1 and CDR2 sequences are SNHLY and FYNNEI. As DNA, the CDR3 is TGTGCCAGCAGTGTCGGGCGGTCCAATCCGTATTTT. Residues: CASSVGRSNPYF.

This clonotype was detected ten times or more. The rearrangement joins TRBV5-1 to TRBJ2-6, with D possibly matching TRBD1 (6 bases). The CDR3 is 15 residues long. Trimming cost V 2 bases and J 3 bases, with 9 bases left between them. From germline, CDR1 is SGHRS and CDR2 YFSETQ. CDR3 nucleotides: TGCGCCAGCAGCTTTGGGACAATTGGGGCCAACGTCCTGACTTTC. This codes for CASSFGTIGANVLTF.

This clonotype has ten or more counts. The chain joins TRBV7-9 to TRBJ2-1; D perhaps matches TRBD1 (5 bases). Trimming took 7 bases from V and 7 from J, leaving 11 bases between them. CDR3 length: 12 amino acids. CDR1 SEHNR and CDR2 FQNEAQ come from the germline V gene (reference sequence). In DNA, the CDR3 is TGTGCCAGCAAGGGGCTGGGTAATGAGCAGTTCTTC. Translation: CASKGLGNEQFF.

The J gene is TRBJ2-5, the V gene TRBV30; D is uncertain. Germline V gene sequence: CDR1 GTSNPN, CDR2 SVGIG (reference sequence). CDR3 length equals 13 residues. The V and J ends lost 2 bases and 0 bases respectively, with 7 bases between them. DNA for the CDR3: TGTGCCTGGAGTTCGAACTACCAAGAGACCCAGTACTTC. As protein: CAWSSNYQETQYF.

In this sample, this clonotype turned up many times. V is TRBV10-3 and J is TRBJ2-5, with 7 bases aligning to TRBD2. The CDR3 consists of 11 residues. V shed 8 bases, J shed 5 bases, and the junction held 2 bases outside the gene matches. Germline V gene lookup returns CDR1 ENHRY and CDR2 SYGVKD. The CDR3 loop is CAIGEGETQYF. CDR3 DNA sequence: TGTGCCATCGGGGAGGGGGAGACCCAGTACTTC.

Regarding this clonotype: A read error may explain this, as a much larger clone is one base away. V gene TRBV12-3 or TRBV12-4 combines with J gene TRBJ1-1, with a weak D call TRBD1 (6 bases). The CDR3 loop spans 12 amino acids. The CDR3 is CASSTSGVGASF. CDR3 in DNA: TGTGCCAGCAGCACTTCAGGGGTCGGAGCTTCCTTT.

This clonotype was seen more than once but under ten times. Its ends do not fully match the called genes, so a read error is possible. The CDR3 bases are TGCAGTGCTAGACGGACTAGCGGGAGCTATGGCGAGCTGTACTTC. This sequence encodes CSARRTSGSYGELYF. The genes are TRBV20-1 and TRBJ2-7; 13 bases fit TRBD2. From germline, CDR1 is DFQATT and CDR2 SNEGSKA (reference sequence). The CDR3 has 15 residues.

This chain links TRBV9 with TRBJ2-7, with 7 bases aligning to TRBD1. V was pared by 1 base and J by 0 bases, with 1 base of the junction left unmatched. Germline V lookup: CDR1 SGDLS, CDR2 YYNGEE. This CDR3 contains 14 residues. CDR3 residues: CASSVQGDSYEQYF. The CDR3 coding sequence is TGTGCCAGCAGCGTACAGGGGGACTCCTACGAGCAGTACTTC. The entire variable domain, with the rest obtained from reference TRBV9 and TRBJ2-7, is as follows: DSGVTQTPKHLITATGQRVTLRCSPRSGDLSVYWYQQSLDQGLQFLIQYYNGEERAKGNILERFSAQQFPDLHSELNLSSLELGDSALYFCASSVQGDSYEQYFGPGTRLTVT.

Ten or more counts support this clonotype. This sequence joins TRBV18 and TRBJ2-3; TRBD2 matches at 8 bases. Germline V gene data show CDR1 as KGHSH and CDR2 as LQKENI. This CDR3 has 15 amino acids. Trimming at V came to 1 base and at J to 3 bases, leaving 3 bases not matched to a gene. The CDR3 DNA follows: TGTGCCAGCTCACCACAGCCTAGCGGGACAGATACGCAGTATTTT. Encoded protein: CASSPQPSGTDTQYF. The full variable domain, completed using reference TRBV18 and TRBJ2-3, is NAGVMQNPRHLVRRRGQEARLRCSPMKGHSHVYWYRQLPEEGLKFMVYLQKENIIDESGMPKERFSAEFPKEGPSILRIQQVVRGDSAAYFCASSPQPSGTDTQYFGPGTRLTVL.

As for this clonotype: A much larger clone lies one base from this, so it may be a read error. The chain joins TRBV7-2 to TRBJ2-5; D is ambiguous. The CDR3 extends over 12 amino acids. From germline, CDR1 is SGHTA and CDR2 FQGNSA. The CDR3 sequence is CASSSLIETQHF. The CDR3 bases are TGTGCCAGCAGCTCCCTTATAGAGACCCAGCACTTC.

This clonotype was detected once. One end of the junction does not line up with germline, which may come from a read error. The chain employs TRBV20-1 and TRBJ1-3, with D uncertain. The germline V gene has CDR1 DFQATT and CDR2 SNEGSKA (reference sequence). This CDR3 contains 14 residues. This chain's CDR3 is CSASPGGSGNTIYF. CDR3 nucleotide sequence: TGCAGTGCTAGCCCGGGAGGCTCTGGAAACACTATATATTTT.

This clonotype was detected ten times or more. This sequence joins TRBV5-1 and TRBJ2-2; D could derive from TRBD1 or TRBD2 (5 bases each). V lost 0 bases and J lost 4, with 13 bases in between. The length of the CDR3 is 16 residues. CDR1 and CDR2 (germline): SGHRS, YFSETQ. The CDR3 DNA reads TGCGCCAGCAGCTTGGCGGGGACGATTTTCACCGGGGAGCTGTTTTTT. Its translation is CASSLAGTIFTGELFF.

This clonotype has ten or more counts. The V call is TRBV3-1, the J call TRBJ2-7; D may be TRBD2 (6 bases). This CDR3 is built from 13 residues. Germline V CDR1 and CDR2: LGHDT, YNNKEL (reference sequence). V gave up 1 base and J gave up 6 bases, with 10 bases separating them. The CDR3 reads CASSQGEGGEQYF. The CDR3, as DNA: TGTGCCAGCAGCCAAGGCGAGGGAGGCGAGCAGTACTTC.

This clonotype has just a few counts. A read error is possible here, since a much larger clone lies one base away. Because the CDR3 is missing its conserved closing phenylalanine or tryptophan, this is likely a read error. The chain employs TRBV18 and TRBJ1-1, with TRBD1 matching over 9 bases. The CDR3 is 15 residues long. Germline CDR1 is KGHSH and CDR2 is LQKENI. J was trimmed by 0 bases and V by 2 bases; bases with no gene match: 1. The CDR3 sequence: CASSPGTGMNTEAFL. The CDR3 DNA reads TGTGCCAGCTCACCAGGGACAGGGATGAACACTGAAGCTTTCCTT.

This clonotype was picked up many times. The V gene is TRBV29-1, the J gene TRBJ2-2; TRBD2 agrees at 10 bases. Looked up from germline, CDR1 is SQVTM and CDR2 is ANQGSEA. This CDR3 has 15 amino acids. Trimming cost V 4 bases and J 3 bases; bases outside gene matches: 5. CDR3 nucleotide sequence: TGCAGCGTTGCCTCTAGCGGGGGTTACACCGGGGAGCTGTTTTTT. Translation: CSVASSGGYTGELFF.

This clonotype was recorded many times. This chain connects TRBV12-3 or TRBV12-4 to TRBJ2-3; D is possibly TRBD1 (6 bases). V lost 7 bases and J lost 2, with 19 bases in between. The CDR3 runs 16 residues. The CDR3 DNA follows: TGTGCCAGCACCCTGGGGGCCAATAGGGTCACAGATACGCAGTATTTT. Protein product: CASTLGANRVTDTQYF.

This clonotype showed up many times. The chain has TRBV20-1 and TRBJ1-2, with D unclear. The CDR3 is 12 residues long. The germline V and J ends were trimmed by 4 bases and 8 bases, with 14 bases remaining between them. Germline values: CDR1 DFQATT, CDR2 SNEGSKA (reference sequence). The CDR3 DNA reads TGCAGTGCTACGGGCCTGAAATTCGGCTACACCTTC. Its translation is CSATGLKFGYTF.

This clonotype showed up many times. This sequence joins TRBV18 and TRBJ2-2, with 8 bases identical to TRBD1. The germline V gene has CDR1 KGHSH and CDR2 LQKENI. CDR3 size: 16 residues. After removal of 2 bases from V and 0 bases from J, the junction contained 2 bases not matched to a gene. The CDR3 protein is CASSPGQGSNTGELFF. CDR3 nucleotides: TGTGCCAGCTCACCAGGACAGGGCTCGAACACCGGGGAGCTGTTTTTT.

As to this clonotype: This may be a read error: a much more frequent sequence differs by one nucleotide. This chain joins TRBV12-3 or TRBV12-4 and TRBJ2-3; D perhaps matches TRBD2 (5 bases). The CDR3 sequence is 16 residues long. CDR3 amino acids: CASSLELGVGTNTQYF. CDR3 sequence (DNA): TGTGCCAGCAGCTTAGAGCTCGGGGTGGGCACAAATACGCAGTATTTT.

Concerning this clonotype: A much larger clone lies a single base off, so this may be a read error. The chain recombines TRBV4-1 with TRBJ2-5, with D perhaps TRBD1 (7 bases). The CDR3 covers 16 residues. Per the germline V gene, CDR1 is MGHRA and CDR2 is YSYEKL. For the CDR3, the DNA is TGCGCCTGCAGCCGAGGTGGAGGGGGCGCTTTGGAGACCCAGTACTTC. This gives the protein CACSRGGGGALETQYF.

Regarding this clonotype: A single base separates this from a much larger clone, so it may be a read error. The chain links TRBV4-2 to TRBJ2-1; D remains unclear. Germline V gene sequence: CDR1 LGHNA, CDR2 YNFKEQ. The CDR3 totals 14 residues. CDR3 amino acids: CASSQPGSYNGQFF. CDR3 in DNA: TGTGCCAGCAGCCAGCCCGGGTCATACAATGGGCAGTTCTTC.

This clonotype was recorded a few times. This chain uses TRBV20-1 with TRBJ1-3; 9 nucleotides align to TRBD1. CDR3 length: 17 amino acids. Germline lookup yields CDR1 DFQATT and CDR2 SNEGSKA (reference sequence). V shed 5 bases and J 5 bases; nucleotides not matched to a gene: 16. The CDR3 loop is CSAADPGQGTSRNTIYF. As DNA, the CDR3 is TGCAGTGCTGCAGATCCGGGACAGGGTACGAGTAGAAACACCATATATTTT.

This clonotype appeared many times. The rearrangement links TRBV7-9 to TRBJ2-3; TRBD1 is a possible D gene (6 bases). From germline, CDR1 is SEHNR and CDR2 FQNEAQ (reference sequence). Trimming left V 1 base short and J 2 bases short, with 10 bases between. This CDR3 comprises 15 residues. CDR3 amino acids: CASSLGQAITDTQYF. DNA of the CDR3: TGTGCCAGCAGCTTAGGACAGGCTATCACAGATACGCAGTATTTT.

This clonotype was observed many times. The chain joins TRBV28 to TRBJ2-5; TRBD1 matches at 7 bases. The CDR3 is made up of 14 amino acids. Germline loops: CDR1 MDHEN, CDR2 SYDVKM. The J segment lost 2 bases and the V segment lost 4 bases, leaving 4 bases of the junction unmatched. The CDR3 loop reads CASSSGQQQETQYF. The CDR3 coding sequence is TGTGCCAGCAGTTCGGGACAGCAACAAGAGACCCAGTACTTC.

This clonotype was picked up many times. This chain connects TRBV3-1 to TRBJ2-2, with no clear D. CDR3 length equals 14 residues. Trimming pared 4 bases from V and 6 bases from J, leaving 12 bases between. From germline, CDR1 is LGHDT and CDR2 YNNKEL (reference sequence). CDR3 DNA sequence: TGTGCCAGCAGCCGATCGGCCCAGGCCGGGGAGCTGTTTTTT. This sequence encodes CASSRSAQAGELFF. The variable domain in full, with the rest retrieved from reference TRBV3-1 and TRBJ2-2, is DTAVSQTPKYLVTQMGNDKSIKCEQNLGHDTMYWYKQDSKKFLKIMFSYNNKELIINETVPNRFSPKSPDKAHLNLHINSLELGDSAVYFCASSRSAQAGELFFGEGSRLTVL.

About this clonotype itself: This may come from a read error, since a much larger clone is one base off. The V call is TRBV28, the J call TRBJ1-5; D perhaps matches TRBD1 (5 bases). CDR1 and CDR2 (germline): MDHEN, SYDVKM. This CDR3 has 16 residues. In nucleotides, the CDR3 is TGTACCAGCAGTACCACGCGACAGTACAGCAATCAGCCCCAGCATTTT. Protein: CTSSTTRQYSNQPQHF.